Listed below are T cell receptor beta chains from one sample, sequenced in a study of regulatory T cells in long-lasting Graves disease. Each CDR3 protein is one row after TCRdb ran MiXCR on the multiplex PCR reads. The data show hundreds of thousands of distinct CDR3 sequences, roughly 23% seen once. Here the sequenced sample was peripheral blood mononuclear cells (PBMCs), taken when the disease was refractory, from a patient treated with antithyroid drugs. These receptors were taken from a female donor with Graves disease. The CDR3 runs from the conserved cysteine through the conserved F or W. Fields, in order: CDR3 protein, CDR3 DNA, J gene, clone size, D gene, V gene. The D gene is left open where the match is weak. Only some rows state a clone size, as once, few, many or a class for expanded clones.

CDR3: CASRNPNQPQHF
DNA: TGTGCCAGCAGAAACCCTAATCAGCCCCAGCATTTT
J: TRBJ1-5
size: many
D: NA
V: TRBV6-1

CDR3: CASSLGGSQETQYF
DNA: TGTGCCAGCAGCTTAGGGGGCTCGCAAGAGACCCAGTACTTC
J: TRBJ2-5
size: many
D: TRBD1
V: TRBV28

CDR3: CASSLGREEFYGYTF
DNA: TGTGCCAGCAGCTTAGGACGGGAGGAGTTCTATGGCTACACCTTC
J: TRBJ1-2
size: few
D: NA
V: TRBV7-2

CDR3: CASSLWRGESNQPQHF
DNA: TGTGCCAGCAGTTTATGGCGCGGGGAGAGCAATCAGCCCCAGCATTTT
J: TRBJ1-5
size: many
D: NA
V: TRBV28

CDR3: CSARGREEYPVNIQYF
DNA: TGCAGTGCTAGGGGGCGGGAGGAGTACCCAGTAAACATTCAGTACTTC
J: TRBJ2-4
size: NA
D: TRBD2
V: TRBV20-1

CDR3: CASSLELGELFF
DNA: TGTGCCAGCAGCTTAGAACTTGGGGAGCTGTTTTTT
J: TRBJ2-2
size: many
D: NA
V: TRBV11-2

CDR3: CASSFGDSSYEQYF
DNA: TGTGCCAGCAGCTTCGGGGACTCCTCCTACGAGCAGTACTTC
J: TRBJ2-7
size: many
D: NA
V: TRBV11-2

CDR3: CASSLDRISNQPQHF
DNA: TGTGCCAGCAGTTTGGATAGGATTAGCAATCAGCCCCAGCATTTT
J: TRBJ1-5
size: many
D: NA
V: TRBV28

CDR3: CSVDSASGNTIYF
DNA: TGCAGCGTTGATTCTGCCTCTGGAAACACCATATATTTT
J: TRBJ1-3
size: few
D: NA
V: TRBV29-1

CDR3: CASSQIRGGNQPQHF
DNA: TGCGCCAGCAGCCAAATCAGGGGCGGAAATCAGCCCCAGCATTTT
J: TRBJ1-5
size: NA
D: NA
V: TRBV4-1

CDR3: CASSAPGSAGYTF
DNA: TGTGCCAGCAGCGCCCCAGGGTCGGCTGGCTACACCTTC
J: TRBJ1-2
size: NA
D: NA
V: TRBV9

CDR3: CASSQVLTGGTEAFF
DNA: TGCGCCAGCAGCCAAGTTCTTACAGGGGGCACTGAAGCTTTCTTT
J: TRBJ1-1
size: few
D: TRBD1
V: TRBV4-1

CDR3: CASSPTGPGEQYF
DNA: TGTGCCAGCAGTCCGACAGGGCCCGGGGAGCAGTACTTC
J: TRBJ2-7
size: many
D: TRBD1
V: TRBV12-3/TRBV12-4

CDR3: CASSVDPRGGSEAFF
DNA: TGTGCCAGCAGCGTAGATCCTCGAGGGGGCTCAGAAGCTTTCTTT
J: TRBJ1-1
size: many
D: TRBD1
V: TRBV9

CDR3: CASSIRPGDSPLHF
DNA: TGTGCCAGCAGTATAAGACCAGGGGATTCACCCCTCCACTTT
J: TRBJ1-6
size: many
D: NA
V: TRBV2

CDR3: CASSQDYSNQPQHF
DNA: TGTGCCAGCAGCCAAGATTATAGCAATCAGCCCCAGCATTTT
J: TRBJ1-5
size: many
D: NA
V: TRBV3-1

CDR3: CSARGARLAGESNEQFF
DNA: TGCAGTGCTAGAGGCGCCAGACTAGCGGGAGAGAGCAATGAGCAGTTCTTC
J: TRBJ2-1
size: once
D: TRBD2
V: TRBV20-1

CDR3: CASSPIAGGLVGNEQFF
DNA: TGTGCCAGCAGTCCCATAGCGGGTGGCCTGGTAGGCAATGAGCAGTTCTTC
J: TRBJ2-1
size: NA
D: TRBD2
V: TRBV28

CDR3: CASSQSTPGLETQYF
DNA: TGCGCCAGCAGCCAATCCACCCCAGGGTTAGAGACCCAGTACTTC
J: TRBJ2-5
size: NA
D: NA
V: TRBV4-1

CDR3: CASSNNGGDRDEQYF
DNA: TGTGCCAGCAGCAACAATGGTGGAGATCGCGACGAGCAGTACTTC
J: TRBJ2-7
size: few
D: NA
V: TRBV9

CDR3: CASSLSLRGGIETQYF
DNA: TGCGCCAGCAGCTTATCCCTTCGCGGGGGGATTGAGACCCAGTACTTC
J: TRBJ2-5
size: few
D: TRBD2
V: TRBV5-1

CDR3: CASSSGGGMNQPQHF
DNA: TGTGCCAGCAGCTCGGGTGGGGGGATGAATCAGCCCCAGCATTTT
J: TRBJ1-5
size: many
D: NA
V: TRBV12-3/TRBV12-4

CDR3: CATSRDGWGIGYGYTF
DNA: TGTGCCACCAGCAGAGATGGGTGGGGCATTGGGTATGGCTACACCTTC
J: TRBJ1-2
size: NA
D: NA
V: TRBV15

CDR3: CASSGRDGAYEQYF
DNA: TGCGCCAGCAGCGGACGGGACGGGGCCTACGAGCAGTACTTC
J: TRBJ2-7
size: many
D: NA
V: TRBV5-1

CDR3: CASSPGTGTYSPLHF
DNA: TGTGCCAGCAGTCCTGGGACAGGGACTTATTCACCCCTCCACTTT
J: TRBJ1-6
size: NA
D: TRBD1
V: TRBV28

CDR3: CASSGEGGVAETQYF
DNA: TGCGCCAGCAGCGGGGAAGGGGGGGTAGCAGAGACCCAGTACTTC
J: TRBJ2-5
size: NA
D: NA
V: TRBV4-1

CDR3: CASSSLDRLDTEAFF
DNA: TGTGCCAGCAGCTCCCTTGACAGGTTGGACACTGAAGCTTTCTTT
J: TRBJ1-1
size: few
D: NA
V: TRBV7-9

CDR3: CASSLAGTPGEQYF
DNA: TGTGCCAGTAGTCTAGCGGGAACGCCAGGGGAGCAGTACTTC
J: TRBJ2-7
size: few
D: TRBD2
V: TRBV19

CDR3: CASSTNRISNYGYTF
DNA: TGCGCCAGCAGCACAAACCGGATTTCTAACTATGGCTACACCTTC
J: TRBJ1-2
size: many
D: NA
V: TRBV5-1

CDR3: CASRGDSISNQPQHF
DNA: TGTGCCAGCAGGGGCGACAGTATTAGCAATCAGCCCCAGCATTTT
J: TRBJ1-5
size: many
D: NA
V: TRBV6-1

CDR3: CASSQSTGSTEAFF
DNA: TGTGCCAGCAGCCAAAGTACAGGGAGCACTGAAGCTTTCTTT
J: TRBJ1-1
size: few
D: NA
V: TRBV3-1

CDR3: CSVDHGQGTEAFF
DNA: TGCAGCGTTGATCATGGGCAGGGCACTGAAGCTTTCTTT
J: TRBJ1-1
size: few
D: NA
V: TRBV29-1

CDR3: CASSPRRGDNSPLHF
DNA: TGTGCCAGCTCACCACGGAGAGGCGATAATTCACCCCTCCACTTT
J: TRBJ1-6
size: NA
D: NA
V: TRBV18

CDR3: CASSFAGYDYEQYF
DNA: TGTGCCAGCAGTTTCGCAGGTTACGACTACGAGCAGTACTTC
J: TRBJ2-7
size: many
D: NA
V: TRBV27

CDR3: CSVDPGETQYF
DNA: TGCAGCGTTGATCCCGGAGAGACCCAGTACTTC
J: TRBJ2-5
size: NA
D: NA
V: TRBV29-1

CDR3: CATSRDLAGGGEQYF
DNA: TGTGCCACCAGCAGAGATCTAGCGGGAGGAGGCGAGCAGTACTTC
J: TRBJ2-7
size: many
D: TRBD2
V: TRBV15

CDR3: CASCPGTGGPYEQYF
DNA: TGCGCCAGCTGCCCCGGGACAGGGGGCCCCTACGAGCAGTACTTC
J: TRBJ2-7
size: many
D: TRBD1
V: TRBV10-2

CDR3: CASSLDGTGEREQYF
DNA: TGCGCCAGCAGCTTGGACGGGACAGGGGAACGCGAGCAGTACTTC
J: TRBJ2-7
size: many
D: TRBD1
V: TRBV5-1

CDR3: CAWTGTPIETQYF
DNA: TGTGCCTGGACCGGCACTCCTATAGAGACCCAGTACTTC
J: TRBJ2-5
size: few
D: NA
V: TRBV30

CDR3: CASSSLSGGRAQYF
DNA: TGTGCCAGCAGCTCCCTCAGCGGGGGTAGGGCCCAGTACTTC
J: TRBJ2-5
size: NA
D: TRBD2
V: TRBV11-2

CDR3: CASTQWGDSGNEQYF
DNA: TGTGCCAGCACCCAATGGGGTGATTCTGGAAACGAGCAGTACTTC
J: TRBJ2-7
size: many
D: NA
V: TRBV12-3/TRBV12-4

CDR3: CAASAGTRYEQYF
DNA: TGTGCCGCCTCAGCAGGGACTAGATATGAGCAGTACTTC
J: TRBJ2-7
size: few
D: TRBD2
V: TRBV6-1

CDR3: CASTLAGPMNTEAFF
DNA: TGTGCCAGCACCTTAGCGGGACCGATGAACACTGAAGCTTTCTTT
J: TRBJ1-1
size: many
D: NA
V: TRBV28

CDR3: CASSPGTSGSSYEQYF
DNA: TGTGCCAGCAGCCCCGGGACTAGCGGGAGCTCCTACGAGCAGTACTTC
J: TRBJ2-7
size: few
D: TRBD2
V: TRBV5-6

CDR3: CASRTGVYSNQPQHF
DNA: TGTGCCAGCAGAACAGGGGTTTATAGCAATCAGCCCCAGCATTTT
J: TRBJ1-5
size: few
D: TRBD1
V: TRBV28

CDR3: CASSSERDSYNEQFF
DNA: TGTGCCAGCAGTTCAGAGCGGGATTCCTACAATGAGCAGTTCTTC
J: TRBJ2-1
size: NA
D: TRBD2
V: TRBV12-3/TRBV12-4

CDR3: CAISGLAEQYF
DNA: TGTGCCATCAGTGGATTGGCCGAGCAGTACTTC
J: TRBJ2-7
size: many
D: NA
V: TRBV10-3

CDR3: CASSLAQGVDTQYF
DNA: TGTGCCAGCAGTTTAGCACAGGGGGTAGATACGCAGTATTTT
J: TRBJ2-3
size: NA
D: TRBD1
V: TRBV12-3/TRBV12-4

CDR3: CASSDTGGGETQHF
DNA: TGTGCCAGCAGTGATACGGGAGGTGGAGAGACCCAGCATTTT
J: TRBJ1-5
size: NA
D: NA
V: TRBV2

CDR3: CASSEIAGDIYEQYF
DNA: TGTGCCAGCAGTGAAATAGCGGGAGATATTTACGAGCAGTACTTC
J: TRBJ2-7
size: few
D: TRBD2
V: TRBV2

CDR3: CASSQWGANGYTF
DNA: TGTGCCAGCAGCCAGTGGGGGGCGAATGGCTACACCTTC
J: TRBJ1-2
size: few
D: NA
V: TRBV6-1

CDR3: CASSYRPGPSYEQYF
DNA: TGTGCCAGCAGCTATCGACCGGGACCCTCCTACGAGCAGTACTTC
J: TRBJ2-7
size: many
D: NA
V: TRBV7-9